Below, 32 T cell receptor beta chains from the same sample are listed, as sequenced in a study of beta chain features in type 1 diabetes. The whole isolated RNA underwent reverse transcription, so sequencing captured expressed TCRB transcripts. Data came from immunoSEQ multiplex PCR; TCRdb stores just in-frame clones and leaves some out. The sample records nearly 250,000 clones, more than 65% being singletons. The sample was naive CD4+ T cells from blood. Source of these receptors: a man in his thirties or forties in good health.

The chain links TRBV13 to TRBJ1-2; tentative D call: TRBD1 (5 bases). Trimming took off 5 bases at V and 2 bases at J, with 18 bases between the two ends. Germline lookup yields CDR1 PRHDT and CDR2 FYEKMQ (reference sequence). The CDR3 loop spans 16 amino acids. DNA for the CDR3: TGTGCCAGCAGCCCCTCTCGGGGGAGGCACAACTATGGCTACACCTTC. Translating it yields CASSPSRGRHNYGYTF.

CDR3 nucleotides: TGCGCCAGCAGCAATCGGGGAAGTGCAGATACGCAGTATTTT. The encoded protein is CASSNRGSADTQYF. The chain is built from TRBV5-1 and TRBJ2-3; D perhaps matches TRBD2 (5 bases). CDR1 is SGHRS, CDR2 YFSETQ, per germline. CDR3 size: 14 residues. V lost 4 bases, J lost 4 bases, and 13 bases lay in between.

This clone has just one count. The chain is built from TRBV29-1 and TRBJ2-3; 10 bases map to TRBD1. V was pared by 4 bases and J by 6 bases, with 7 bases of the junction left unmatched. This CDR3 is built from 14 residues. Germline CDR1 reads SQVTM; CDR2 reads ANQGSEA. The DNA for the CDR3 is TGCAGCGTTGGGCCGGGACAGGGGTCGGATACGCAGTATTTT. Translating it yields CSVGPGQGSDTQYF.

Concerning this clone itself: This CDR3 is also generated by other DNA sequences in the sample. The DNA of the CDR3 is TGTGCCTGGAATCGGGGGAACGGCTACACCTTC. Translating gives CAWNRGNGYTF. The gene calls are TRBV30 and TRBJ1-2; D is possibly TRBD1 (5 bases). In germline, CDR1 is GTSNPN, CDR2 SVGIG (reference sequence). The V gene lost 4 bases and the J gene lost 8 bases, with 11 bases spanning the gap. CDR3 length: 11 residues.

The chain combines TRBV5-1 with TRBJ2-5; tentatively, D is TRBD1 or TRBD2 (5 bases each). V shed 1 base and J shed 5 bases, with 12 bases lying between them. CDR1 is SGHRS and CDR2 is YFSETQ in the germline V gene. This CDR3 is 14 amino acids long. CDR3 sequence: CASSLQVGDETQYF. The CDR3, as DNA: TGCGCCAGCAGCTTGCAGGTGGGGGACGAGACCCAGTACTTC.

CDR3 sequence reads: CASSDNRGANTQYF. CDR3 in DNA: TGTGCCAGCAGTGATAATCGGGGGGCGAATACGCAGTATTTT. The rearrangement uses TRBV2 and TRBJ2-3; D may be TRBD2 (7 bases). The germline CDR1 and CDR2 sequences are SNHLY and FYNNEI. This CDR3 contains 14 residues. V dropped 3 bases and J dropped 7 bases, with 14 bases sitting between them.

The V and J genes are TRBV30 and TRBJ1-6; D is unresolved. CDR3 size: 11 residues. V lost 3 bases and J lost 7, with 4 bases in between. The germline gives CDR1 GTSNPN, CDR2 SVGIG (reference sequence). CDR3 in DNA: TGTGCCTGGAGAGCCAATTCACCCCTCCACTTT. It translates to CAWRANSPLHF. Looking up the rest from reference TRBV30 and TRBJ1-6 gives the full variable domain: SQTIHQWPATLVQPVGSPLSLECTVEGTSNPNLYWYRQAAGRGLQLLFYSVGIGQISSEVPQNLSASRPQDRQFILSSKKLLLSDSGFYLCAWRANSPLHFGNGTRLTVT.

The V and J genes are TRBV29-1 and TRBJ2-1, with 8 bases that match TRBD1. The CDR3 has 14 amino acids. Germline values: CDR1 SQVTM, CDR2 ANQGSEA. Trimming cost V 6 bases and J 0 bases; bases outside gene matches: 4. The chain's CDR3 is CSVRQGISYNEQFF. The CDR3 DNA reads as TGCAGCGTCCGACAGGGGATCTCCTACAATGAGCAGTTCTTC.

V usage is TRBV5-1 and J usage is TRBJ2-1, with 10 bases identical to TRBD2. Trimming cost V 5 bases and J 6 bases; bases outside gene matches: 8. From germline, CDR1 is SGHRS and CDR2 YFSETQ. CDR3 size: 15 residues. The DNA of the CDR3 is TGCGCCAGCAGACCGCTAGCGGGGGCCCCCAATGAGCAGTTCTTC. Its translation is CASRPLAGAPNEQFF.

Remarks on this clone: Relative to the germline gene, one junction end is altered; a read error may explain this. The CDR3 sequence: CAWSVRAWGVRAVVF. The CDR3 nucleotides are TGTGCCTGGAGCGTTAGGGCCTGGGGGGTACGAGCAGTGGTCTTC. This chain connects TRBV30 to TRBJ2-1, with D possibly being TRBD2 (6 bases). The CDR3 contains 15 residues. Germline V gene lookup returns CDR1 GTSNPN and CDR2 SVGIG (reference sequence).

This chain links TRBV30 with TRBJ2-5; 14 nucleotides match TRBD2. The V and J ends lost 0 bases and 5 bases, in that order; junction bases with no gene match: 20. The CDR3 spans 21 residues. CDR1 GTSNPN and CDR2 SVGIG come from the germline V gene (reference sequence). The CDR3 spells CAWSVLVGTGTSGSPRETQYF. The DNA of the CDR3 is TGTGCCTGGAGTGTTTTAGTGGGGACAGGGACTAGCGGGAGTCCGCGGGAGACCCAGTACTTC.

V usage is TRBV30 and J usage is TRBJ2-2; no clear D. V dropped 1 base and J dropped 6 bases, with 18 bases sitting between them. This CDR3 has 16 residues. CDR1 and CDR2 (germline): GTSNPN, SVGIG (reference sequence). The CDR3 nucleotides read TGTGCCTGGAGTGAGCGTAGTGGCAGGTTGGCCGGGGAGCTGTTTTTT. This encodes CAWSERSGRLAGELFF.

CDR3 DNA sequence: TGTGCCAGCAGCTTTGGTACTGAAGCTTTCTTT. This codes for CASSFGTEAFF. The gene calls are TRBV7-9 and TRBJ1-1; D gene uncertain. Germline CDR1 reads SEHNR; CDR2 reads FQNEAQ (reference sequence). The V gene lost 3 bases and the J gene lost 5 bases, with 4 bases spanning the gap. CDR3 length: 11 residues.

The chain joins TRBV20-1 to TRBJ2-7, with D uncertain. V shed 1 base and J shed 5 bases, with 3 bases lying between them. The germline gives CDR1 DFQATT, CDR2 SNEGSKA (reference sequence). This CDR3 comprises 10 residues. CDR3 protein: CSARADEQYF. The CDR3 DNA reads TGCAGTGCTAGAGCGGACGAGCAGTACTTC.

The chain has TRBV15 and TRBJ2-5; D might be TRBD2 (5 bases). From germline, CDR1 is LNHNV and CDR2 YYDKDF (reference sequence). The length of the CDR3 is 14 residues. The V end lost 1 base, the J end lost 5 bases, and 11 bases lay between the germline ends. CDR3 sequence (DNA): TGTGCCACCAGCAGAGCGGGGAGTGCCGAGACCCAGTACTTC. Encoded protein: CATSRAGSAETQYF. The variable domain in full, with the rest retrieved from reference TRBV15 and TRBJ2-5, is DAMVIQNPRYQVTQFGKPVTLSCSQTLNHNVMYWYQQKSSQAPKLLFHYYDKDFNNEADTPDNFQSRRPNTSFCFLDIRSPGLGDTAMYLCATSRAGSAETQYFGPGTRLLVL.

The gene calls are TRBV7-2 and TRBJ2-7, with D possibly TRBD1 on 5 matching bases. This CDR3 has 14 amino acids. Deletions cut 1 base from V and 4 bases from J, with 11 bases between. Germline lookup yields CDR1 SGHTA and CDR2 FQGNSA. The CDR3 region is CASSLEGHMYEQYF. DNA for the CDR3: TGTGCCAGCAGCTTAGAAGGACATATGTACGAGCAGTACTTC.

This rearrangement joins TRBV7-2 to TRBJ2-4; perhaps TRBD2 as D (5 bases). V lost 2 bases to trimming and J lost 8 bases, with 10 bases between them. The CDR3 covers 13 residues. Germline V gene lookup returns CDR1 SGHTA and CDR2 FQGNSA. CDR3 loop: CASSLRTGDIQYF. In DNA, the CDR3 is TGTGCCAGCAGCTTAAGGACTGGGGACATTCAGTACTTC.

This chain connects TRBV4-1 to TRBJ2-3; D ambiguous. The length of the CDR3 is 12 residues. V lost 4 bases and J lost 5, with 7 bases in between. Germline values: CDR1 MGHRA, CDR2 YSYEKL. The CDR3 loop is CASSLDGDTQYF. The CDR3 nucleotides are TGCGCCAGCAGCCTCGACGGAGATACGCAGTATTTT.

This clone was seen a single time. V usage is TRBV30 and J usage is TRBJ1-1; D might be TRBD1 (5 bases). Germline CDR1 is GTSNPN and CDR2 is SVGIG (reference sequence). This CDR3 has 13 residues. The germline V and J ends were trimmed by 0 bases and 7 bases, with 12 bases remaining between them. The CDR3 loop reads CAWSVQVRDEAFF. CDR3 coding DNA: TGTGCCTGGAGTGTACAGGTCCGGGATGAAGCTTTCTTT.

The V and J genes are TRBV9 and TRBJ1-6, with 8 bases that match TRBD1. CDR3 length: 15 residues. CDR1 is SGDLS and CDR2 is YYNGEE in the germline V gene. V was clipped by 3 bases and J by 10 bases; unmatched bases: 9. CDR3 in DNA: TGTGCCAGCAGCGCCGAAGGGACAGGTAGATCACCCCTCCACTTT. This gives the protein CASSAEGTGRSPLHF.

A few counts support this clone. The CDR3 nucleotides are TGTGCCACCAGCCCGGGCAGGGTGGGAGGCTACACCTTC. As protein: CATSPGRVGGYTF. The chain has TRBV15 and TRBJ1-2, with a weak D call TRBD1 (5 bases). CDR3 length equals 13 residues. The germline V gene has CDR1 LNHNV and CDR2 YYDKDF (reference sequence). Trimming took 5 bases from V and 8 from J, leaving 15 bases between them.

The chain has TRBV6-5 and TRBJ2-3; D is possibly TRBD2 (6 bases). This CDR3 has 16 amino acids. Germline assignment: CDR1 MNHEY and CDR2 SVGAGI. Trimming removed 0 bases from V and 2 bases from J, with 12 bases in between. The CDR3 reads CASSYSRRANTDTQYF. The CDR3 nucleotides are TGTGCCAGCAGTTACTCGAGGAGGGCAAACACAGATACGCAGTATTTT.

The chain uses TRBV13 and TRBJ2-7; D unresolved. Trimming left V 1 base short and J 1 base short, with 17 bases between. CDR1 and CDR2 from the germline V gene are PRHDT and FYEKMQ (reference sequence). The CDR3 has 17 amino acids. This CDR3 is CASSLAAAEPNSYEQYF. CDR3 DNA sequence: TGTGCCAGCAGCTTAGCGGCGGCAGAACCTAATTCCTACGAGCAGTACTTC.

This clone was seen more than once but under ten times. The chain couples TRBV7-2 to TRBJ1-2; the D gene is possibly TRBD1 (5 bases). Trimming stripped 5 bases from V and 1 base from J, with 11 bases between. Germline CDR1 and CDR2: SGHTA and FQGNSA. There are 14 residues in the CDR3. CDR3 loop: CASSLTGRNYGYTF. The CDR3 DNA is TGTGCCAGCAGCCTTACAGGCCGTAACTATGGCTACACCTTC.

The CDR3 loop reads CASSRGQDYEQYF. The CDR3 nucleotides read TGTGCCAGCAGTCGAGGACAGGACTACGAGCAGTACTTC. J is TRBJ2-7 and V is TRBV6-5, with 7 positions matching TRBD1. V was pared by 5 bases and J by 3 bases, with 4 bases of the junction left unmatched. CDR3 size: 13 residues. Germline V gives CDR1 MNHEY, CDR2 SVGAGI.

This clone appeared once. V is TRBV18 and J is TRBJ2-7; 9 bases are a match to TRBD2. CDR3 length: 14 amino acids. J lost 6 bases, V lost 4 bases, and 7 bases had no gene match. CDR1 is KGHSH and CDR2 is LQKENI in the germline V gene. The chain's CDR3 is CASSQDAGGREQYF. In DNA, the CDR3 is TGTGCCAGCTCACAGGACGCGGGAGGGCGCGAGCAGTACTTC.

V usage is TRBV7-2 and J usage is TRBJ2-1, with TRBD2 identical over 15 bases. V shed 5 bases, J shed 6 bases, and the junction held 5 bases outside the gene matches. Germline V gene sequence: CDR1 SGHTA, CDR2 FQGNSA. This CDR3 is 16 amino acids long. The CDR3 DNA reads TGTGCCAGCAGCCCGGGACTAGCGGGAGGCGGCAATGAGCAGTTCTTC. Translation gives CASSPGLAGGGNEQFF.

V usage is TRBV10-3 and J usage is TRBJ2-5; 7 positions agree with TRBD2. Per the germline V gene, CDR1 is ENHRY and CDR2 is SYGVKD. The CDR3 covers 14 residues. Germline trimming cut 6 bases from V and 7 bases from J; bases unmatched to any gene: 11. CDR3 sequence: CAIRISGAEGTQYF. The CDR3 DNA is TGTGCCATCAGGATAAGCGGGGCCGAGGGGACCCAGTACTTC.

This clone was counted only a few times. The chain carries TRBV28 and TRBJ2-7, with a tentative D call TRBD1 (6 bases). Germline CDR1 reads MDHEN; CDR2 reads SYDVKM. Trimming removed 8 bases from V and 3 bases from J, with 14 bases in between. The CDR3 covers 13 residues. CDR3 sequence (DNA): TGTGCCAGCCGCCAAGGGACATACTACGAGCAGTACTTC. Translated: CASRQGTYYEQYF.

This chain uses TRBV23-1 with TRBJ1-5, with unresolved D. TRBV23-1 has ORF status, its function being uncertain. Trimming left V 7 bases short and J 5 bases short, with 12 bases between. The CDR3 is 13 residues long. CDR3 in DNA: TGCGCCAGCATAGTGAGGAGGGATCAGCCCCAGCATTTT. It specifies CASIVRRDQPQHF.

This chain uses TRBV9 with TRBJ2-3; 8 bases align to TRBD2. J gave up 2 bases and V 2 bases, and 7 bases lay outside the gene matches. Germline values: CDR1 SGDLS, CDR2 YYNGEE. The CDR3 sequence is 16 residues long. CDR3 sequence reads: CASSVATSGTTDTQYF. CDR3 coding DNA: TGTGCCAGCAGCGTGGCTACTAGCGGTACCACAGATACGCAGTATTTT.

The V gene is TRBV7-2, the J gene TRBJ2-7; 11 nucleotides match TRBD2. V shed 5 bases, J shed 3 bases, and the junction held 6 bases outside the gene matches. This CDR3 spans 15 amino acids. Germline V lookup: CDR1 SGHTA, CDR2 FQGNSA. The CDR3 spells CASSKLAGVVYEQYF. The CDR3 region has the DNA TGTGCCAGCAGCAAACTAGCGGGAGTAGTCTACGAGCAGTACTTC.